This T cell receptor beta chain was captured in a study of CD8+CD57+ T cells in acquired aplastic anemia. Study overall: Recorded DNA amounts for sorted CD4+ and CD8+ cells had an average of about 3 ug.

CD8+CD57+ cell expansion had been shown by flow cytometry in patients chosen for sequencing. A severe acquired aplastic anemia diagnosis applied to all patients. Study-wide results and caveats: Comparison of patients with controls identified some 29 shared CD8+ CDR3 sequences. Patients and healthy controls showed no significant CD8+ Simpson's diversity difference.

Genomic DNA acted as the template from which TCR beta VDJ combination and CDR3 sequence profiling were carried out. TCRdb reanalysed the reads using MiXCR and keeps one entry per CDR3 protein. This sample has over 150,000 distinct CDR3 sequences; roughly half occur once, and the top ten carry approximately 12%. In regard to this clonotype: The antigen remains unidentified.

From germline, CDR1 is LNHDA and CDR2 SQIVND (reference sequence). This CDR3 is built from 16 residues. The V and J ends lost 5 bases and 7 bases respectively, with 18 bases between them. Sequences were obtained from sorted CD4+, CD8+, or CD8+CD57+ T cells (not recorded which) from PBMCs. The chain couples TRBV19 to TRBJ1-6, with a tentative D call TRBD1 (6 bases). The clonotype was recovered from a human donor with aplastic anemia. CDR3 in DNA: TGTGCCAGTAGTCAAACAGGGTCTTCACCGAATTCACCCCTCCACTTT. This gives the protein CASSQTGSSPNSPLHF.